Sequencing of this T cell receptor (beta chain) was carried out in a study of blood T cell repertoires in COVID-19. Study details: Specimens from acute and convalescent COVID-19 originated in the United States, Italy and Spain. Nucleic acid was either cDNA or gDNA, and it came from T cells, B-cell-depleted T cells, or PBMCs.

Original processing notes: Researchers report that nucleated cell counts were estimated from reference gene primer amplification. Some clones are missing from TCRdb's copy, which holds only in-frame ones; the method was immunoSEQ multiplex PCR. That table gives V, J and clone size, and the DNA gave D and trimming. The table lists more than 95,000 clones, more than 80% of them singletons. The V segment lost 4 bases and the J segment 5 bases; nucleotides outside the gene matches: 10. Germline values: CDR1 SGHRS, CDR2 YFSETQ. CDR3 size: 16 residues. The sequence was collected from a woman aged 60-70 years with acute or convalescent COVID-19. The specimen sequenced was peripheral blood. This chain connects TRBV5-1 to TRBJ1-4; 8 bases map to TRBD1. The DNA of the CDR3 is TGCGCCAGCAGCCCATCCACAGGGGGAGTCAATGAAAAACTGTTTTTT. This encodes CASSPSTGGVNEKLFF.